Below are 27 T cell receptor beta chains sequenced from a single sample in a study of shared clonotypes between healthy human individuals. Using immunoSEQ multiplex PCR, the repertoire was profiled, and TCRdb retains in-frame clones only, with some absent. Of fewer than 3 million clones listed, roughly 92% are singletons. Sample: naive CD4+ T cells from PBMCs. The sample's subset: CD45RA+ positively selected. The receptors stem from a man aged 18 to 30 in good health. Some clones in this sample may be carry-over from other donors' samples.

V and J are TRBV18 and TRBJ2-6; weak D call: TRBD1 (6 bases). Looked up from germline, CDR1 is KGHSH and CDR2 is LQKENI. Trimming cost V 5 bases and J 0 bases, with 11 bases left between them. The CDR3 has 16 residues. CDR3 sequence reads: CASSSGQLSGANVLTF. Written as DNA, the CDR3 is TGTGCCAGCTCATCTGGACAGCTCTCTGGGGCCAACGTCCTGACTTTC.

The chain is built from TRBV10-3 and TRBJ2-7; D is possibly TRBD1 (6 bases). There are 13 residues in the CDR3. Germline lookup yields CDR1 ENHRY and CDR2 SYGVKD. V was trimmed by 2 bases and J by 7 bases, leaving 12 bases between them. For the CDR3, the DNA is TGTGCCATCAGTGAGACAGGGTTGGGGGAGCAGTACTTC. Translated, it gives CAISETGLGEQYF.

This chain connects TRBV6-1 to TRBJ2-2, with TRBD2 matching 7 bases. Germline values: CDR1 MNHNS, CDR2 SASEGT. J was trimmed by 7 bases and V by 2 bases; bases with no gene match: 4. The CDR3 has 14 residues. The CDR3 is CASSERTSFGELFF. The CDR3 bases are TGTGCCAGCAGTGAAAGGACTAGTTTCGGGGAGCTGTTTTTT.

The chain is built from TRBV5-4 and TRBJ1-2; 8 positions match TRBD1. The CDR3 is made up of 14 amino acids. Germline V CDR1 and CDR2: SGHNT, YYREEE (reference sequence). V gave up 4 bases and J gave up 5 bases; unmatched junction bases: 7. This CDR3 is CASSPRTGGYGYTF. The CDR3 DNA reads TGTGCCAGCAGCCCCCGCACAGGGGGTTATGGCTACACCTTC. The full variable domain, with the rest looked up from reference TRBV5-4 and TRBJ1-2, is ETGVTQSPTHLIKTRGQQVTLRCSSQSGHNTVSWYQQALGQGPQFIFQYYREEENGRGNFPPRFSGLQFPNYSSELNVNALELDDSALYLCASSPRTGGYGYTFGSGTRLTVV.

This clone is a singleton in its sample. The gene calls are TRBV29-1 and TRBJ2-3, with D tentatively TRBD2 (5 bases). From germline, CDR1 is SQVTM and CDR2 ANQGSEA. Trimming took 6 bases from V and 5 from J, leaving 21 bases between them. CDR3 size: 15 residues. CDR3 nucleotides: TGCAGCGTGCGGACTGCTGCTGGCCTGGGAGATACGCAGTATTTT. It translates to CSVRTAAGLGDTQYF.

The chain employs TRBV27 and TRBJ2-1; TRBD2 matches 14 bases. This CDR3 has 16 amino acids. The V and J ends lost 1 base and 7 bases, in that order; junction bases with no gene match: 3. From germline, CDR1 is MNHEY and CDR2 SMNVEV (reference sequence). The CDR3 DNA reads TGTGCCAGCAGTTTATTAGGGACTAGCGGGAGAAATGAGCAGTTCTTC. This encodes CASSLLGTSGRNEQFF.

The chain couples TRBV7-2 to TRBJ2-3; 7 bases align to TRBD1. The CDR3 has 14 amino acids. V shed 4 bases and J 6 bases; nucleotides not matched to a gene: 7. Germline lookup yields CDR1 SGHTA and CDR2 FQGNSA. In DNA, the CDR3 is TGTGCCAGCAGCTCGACAGGGATCACGGATACGCAGTATTTT. This codes for CASSSTGITDTQYF.

This rearrangement joins TRBV5-4 to TRBJ2-5, with D perhaps TRBD2 (5 bases). The germline gives CDR1 SGHNT, CDR2 YYREEE (reference sequence). The V and J ends lost 0 bases and 2 bases respectively, with 11 bases between them. This CDR3 has 15 residues. CDR3 nucleotide sequence: TGTGCCAGCAGCTTGGCCGGGGAGAGACAAGAGACCCAGTACTTC. Its protein is CASSLAGERQETQYF. The whole variable domain, filled in from reference TRBV5-4 and TRBJ2-5, reads ETGVTQSPTHLIKTRGQQVTLRCSSQSGHNTVSWYQQALGQGPQFIFQYYREEENGRGNFPPRFSGLQFPNYSSELNVNALELDDSALYLCASSLAGERQETQYFGPGTRLLVL.

The chain links TRBV30 to TRBJ2-7; D unclear. This CDR3 has 12 residues. Germline V gene sequence: CDR1 GTSNPN, CDR2 SVGIG (reference sequence). The V and J ends lost 5 bases and 3 bases respectively, with 11 bases between them. The CDR3 is CAWDSNHYEQYF. CDR3 bases: TGTGCCTGGGACTCAAATCACTACGAGCAGTACTTC.

This clone was detected only a few times. The chain has TRBV19 and TRBJ1-5; maybe TRBD1 (6 bases). The CDR3 is 14 residues long. Between the trimmed V and J ends, which lost 10 bases and 0 bases, there was a span of 13 bases. Germline lookup yields CDR1 LNHDA and CDR2 SQIVND (reference sequence). The DNA for the CDR3 is TGTGCCACTGGGACATGGGATAGCAATCAGCCCCAGCATTTT. This encodes CATGTWDSNQPQHF.

DNA of the CDR3: TGTGCCAGCAGCTTAAGCGGCGGACGGTACGAGCAGTACTTC. As protein: CASSLSGGRYEQYF. This chain links TRBV7-9 with TRBJ2-7; TRBD2 is a possible D gene (5 bases). Trimming left V 2 bases short and J 4 bases short, with 12 bases between. The CDR3 runs to 14 residues. Germline V gene data show CDR1 as SEHNR and CDR2 as FQNEAQ (reference sequence).

This chain joins TRBV9 and TRBJ1-2; D is possibly TRBD1 (5 bases). V was cut by 4 bases and J by 8 bases, with 15 bases left in between. The CDR3 has 13 residues. CDR1 SGDLS and CDR2 YYNGEE come from the germline V gene. CDR3 region: CASSPDTYEGYTF. The CDR3 DNA reads as TGTGCCAGCAGCCCGGACACCTACGAAGGCTACACCTTC.

The chain joins TRBV4-3 to TRBJ1-2; a weak D match, TRBD1 (5 bases). Trimming cost V 1 base and J 4 bases, with 13 bases left between them. The CDR3 extends over 15 amino acids. From germline, CDR1 is LGHNA and CDR2 YSLEER. DNA of the CDR3: TGCGCCAGCAGCCAAGGGAGGCAGGGTGCCTATGGCTACACCTTC. Translating gives CASSQGRQGAYGYTF.

The rearrangement links TRBV28 to TRBJ2-2; D is possibly TRBD1 (5 bases). Germline V gives CDR1 MDHEN, CDR2 SYDVKM. V lost 3 bases and J lost 6, with 14 bases in between. The CDR3 contains 15 residues. The CDR3 DNA reads as TGTGCCAGCAGTTTTGCAGGGTATGGTTCCGGGGAGCTGTTTTTT. The encoded protein is CASSFAGYGSGELFF.

The V call is TRBV7-2, the J call TRBJ2-5; D uncertain. The length of the CDR3 is 14 residues. The V gene's germline CDR1 is SGHTA and CDR2 FQGNSA. Trimming pared 1 base from V and 1 base from J, leaving 7 bases between. CDR3 region: CASSLDRFQETQYF. Here the CDR3 DNA reads TGTGCCAGCAGCTTAGATCGATTCCAAGAGACCCAGTACTTC.

This chain connects TRBV6-1 to TRBJ2-7, with D unresolved. Trimming took off 2 bases at V and 1 base at J, with 12 bases between the two ends. The CDR3 is 15 amino acids. CDR1 MNHNS and CDR2 SASEGT come from the germline V gene. The CDR3 here is CASSEMSGRSYEQYF. In nucleotides, the CDR3 is TGTGCCAGCAGTGAAATGTCGGGCCGGTCCTACGAGCAGTACTTC.

V is TRBV18 and J is TRBJ1-2; D gene uncertain. The CDR3 loop spans 12 amino acids. The V end was cut by 5 bases, the J end by 8 bases, with 12 bases between. Germline-derived CDR1 and CDR2 are KGHSH and LQKENI. CDR3 bases: TGTGCCAGCTCATCGAACGAAGGAGGCTACACCTTC. It translates to CASSSNEGGYTF.

The count of this clone is one. The J gene is TRBJ1-3, the V gene TRBV4-1, with 7 positions matching TRBD1. The CDR3 extends over 16 amino acids. From germline, CDR1 is MGHRA and CDR2 YSYEKL. Trimming at V came to 3 bases and at J to 0 bases, leaving 5 bases not matched to a gene. This chain's CDR3 is CASSQGRQGSGNTIYF. The CDR3 bases are TGCGCCAGCAGCCAGGGTAGACAGGGCTCTGGAAACACCATATATTTT.

This clone was seen only once. The chain links TRBV7-9 to TRBJ2-2, with 8 bases that match TRBD1. Germline trimming cut 3 bases from V and 8 bases from J; bases unmatched to any gene: 5. From germline, CDR1 is SEHNR and CDR2 FQNEAQ (reference sequence). The CDR3 spans 14 residues. The CDR3, as DNA: TGTGCCAGCAGCTTGAGCAGGGGGCCAGGGGAGCTGTTTTTT. The encoded protein is CASSLSRGPGELFF.

The CDR3 spells CATTVSGFGGNEQFF. The CDR3 DNA sequence: TGTGCCACTACAGTTAGCGGGTTCGGGGGCAATGAGCAGTTCTTC. V usage is TRBV6-5 and J usage is TRBJ2-1; 7 nucleotides align to TRBD2. Per germline, CDR1 MNHEY and CDR2 SVGAGI. The CDR3 is made up of 15 amino acids. Trimming took 10 bases from V and 6 from J; bases not matched to a gene: 15.

Of note for this clone: This specimen includes other DNA sequences encoding the same CDR3. In nucleotides, the CDR3 is TGTGCCAGCAGTTCTAGCGGCCGCTTCACAGATACGCAGTATTTT. Amino acids: CASSSSGRFTDTQYF. This chain joins TRBV28 and TRBJ2-3, with 7 bases that match TRBD2. The V gene's germline CDR1 is MDHEN and CDR2 SYDVKM. This CDR3 is built from 15 residues. J was trimmed by 2 bases and V by 4 bases; bases with no gene match: 6.

CDR3 sequence reads: CASSPPGLRDNEQFF. In nucleotides, the CDR3 is TGTGCCAGCTCACCACCGGGGCTGCGAGACAATGAGCAGTTCTTC. The chain employs TRBV18 and TRBJ2-1, with D maybe TRBD1 (5 bases). V was shortened by 0 bases and J by 5 bases, with 11 bases between the two germline ends. CDR1 and CDR2 from the germline V gene are KGHSH and LQKENI. This CDR3 has 15 residues.

This rearrangement joins TRBV6-5 to TRBJ2-5; 8 bases are shared with TRBD2. Trimming took 4 bases from V and 12 from J; bases not matched to a gene: 4. The CDR3 length is 11 residues. Per the germline V gene, CDR1 is MNHEY and CDR2 is SVGAGI. CDR3 region: CASSSGGRKYF. CDR3 nucleotides: TGTGCCAGCAGTTCGGGGGGGCGAAAGTACTTC.

The V and J genes are TRBV5-5 and TRBJ2-1; D gene ambiguous. Per the germline V gene, CDR1 is SGHKS and CDR2 is YYEKEE (reference sequence). V was shortened by 2 bases and J by 10 bases, with 10 bases between the two germline ends. The CDR3 has 12 amino acids. CDR3 region: CASSFRDTEQFF. CDR3 in DNA: TGTGCCAGCAGCTTTAGAGACACAGAGCAGTTCTTC.

This chain joins TRBV9 and TRBJ2-1; 12 nucleotides align to TRBD2. Unmatched junction bases numbered 11, after V lost 0 bases and J lost 7 bases. The length of the CDR3 is 18 residues. Germline V lookup: CDR1 SGDLS, CDR2 YYNGEE. This CDR3 reads CASSVATLAGGPSNEQFF. CDR3 DNA sequence: TGTGCCAGCAGCGTAGCTACCCTAGCGGGAGGGCCTTCTAATGAGCAGTTCTTC.

The genes are TRBV5-6 and TRBJ2-7, with a possible D match to TRBD1 (6 bases). The CDR3 consists of 16 residues. The germline V and J ends were trimmed by 7 bases and 7 bases, with 27 bases remaining between them. Per the germline V gene, CDR1 is SGHDT and CDR2 is YYEEEE. CDR3: CASYYRSGHLVREQYF. DNA of the CDR3: TGTGCCAGCTATTATAGATCGGGACACCTAGTGAGAGAGCAGTACTTC.

The gene calls are TRBV4-2 and TRBJ1-4; weak D call: TRBD1 (6 bases). CDR1 and CDR2 (germline): LGHNA, YNFKEQ. CDR3 length equals 15 residues. V was pared by 7 bases and J by 0 bases, with 12 bases between. In DNA, the CDR3 is TGTGCCAGCACCCTAGGGGGTCCAACTAATGAAAAACTGTTTTTT. Its translation is CASTLGGPTNEKLFF.